One sample yielded the 32 T cell receptor beta chains listed below, sequenced in a study of blood T cell repertoires in COVID-19. The method was immunoSEQ multiplex PCR; TCRdb's version includes in-frame clones alone and lacks a portion of them. Of approximately 77,000 clones in the sample, approximately 90% were seen once. The material sequenced was peripheral blood. These receptors all stem from a man aged 50-59 years with active COVID-19.

The rearrangement uses TRBV5-5 and TRBJ2-3, with 8 nucleotides matching TRBD1. The V gene's germline CDR1 is SGHKS and CDR2 YYEKEE (reference sequence). The ends lost 4 bases at V and 0 bases at J; junction bases unmatched: 7. CDR3 size: 16 residues. The chain's CDR3 is CASSDRDRTSTDTQYF. The CDR3 nucleotides read TGTGCCAGCAGCGACCGGGACAGGACTAGCACAGATACGCAGTATTTT.

V gene TRBV5-1 combines with J gene TRBJ2-7; 7 nucleotides align to TRBD1. The length of the CDR3 is 18 residues. Germline V CDR1 and CDR2: SGHRS, YFSETQ. The junction had 21 bases not matched to a gene; V was cut back by 2 bases and J by 7 bases. The CDR3 sequence: CASSLGTATPLPSGEQYF. The CDR3 nucleotides are TGCGCCAGCAGCTTAGGGACAGCGACGCCTTTACCTTCGGGGGAGCAGTACTTC.

The rearrangement joins TRBV10-1 to TRBJ2-7; 9 nucleotides match TRBD2. The trim removed 0 bases at V and 6 bases at J, leaving 3 bases unmatched. Germline V CDR1 and CDR2: WNHNN, SYGVQD (reference sequence). CDR3 size: 14 residues. CDR3 loop: CASSESSGSSEQYF. CDR3 in DNA: TGCGCCAGCAGTGAGTCTAGCGGGAGCTCCGAGCAGTACTTC.

The chain combines TRBV18 with TRBJ1-4; weak D call: TRBD1 (5 bases). Per germline, CDR1 KGHSH and CDR2 LQKENI. Trimming left V 8 bases short and J 5 bases short, with 9 bases between. The CDR3 has 12 residues. The DNA of the CDR3 is TGTGCCAGCAGGGGCCTAAATGAAAAACTGTTTTTT. Its translation: CASRGLNEKLFF.

The chain employs TRBV7-6 and TRBJ2-7; 9 positions agree with TRBD1. The trim removed 2 bases at V and 1 base at J, leaving 6 bases unmatched. Germline V lookup: CDR1 SGHVS, CDR2 FNYEAQ. This CDR3 comprises 16 residues. CDR3 DNA sequence: TGTGCCAGCAGCTTACTCGCCGGGACAGGGTCCTACGAGCAGTACTTC. It encodes CASSLLAGTGSYEQYF.

The chain has TRBV7-2 and TRBJ2-7; 7 bases fit TRBD1. Germline CDR1 SGHTA, CDR2 FQGNSA. The CDR3 is 17 residues long. Germline trimming cut 5 bases from V and 0 bases from J; bases unmatched to any gene: 13. CDR3 DNA sequence: TGTGCCAGCAGCCTGGCTTCAACAGGGGTCAGCTCCTACGAGCAGTACTTC. It yields the protein CASSLASTGVSSYEQYF.

The chain joins TRBV7-6 to TRBJ1-6, with TRBD1 matching over 9 bases. V lost 2 bases and J lost 10; bases outside the gene matches: 6. The germline CDR1 and CDR2 sequences are SGHVS and FNYEAQ. The CDR3 has 15 residues. CDR3 amino acids: CASSLMGDRESPLHF. DNA for the CDR3: TGTGCCAGCAGCTTAATGGGGGACAGGGAATCACCCCTCCACTTT.

The rearrangement links TRBV4-1 to TRBJ2-4; 7 bases map to TRBD2. Losses at the gene ends were 4 bases for V and 9 bases for J; bases not matched to a gene: 9. This CDR3 contains 14 residues. CDR1 is MGHRA, CDR2 YSYEKL, per germline. The CDR3 spells CASSPSMGGGIQYF. The DNA for the CDR3 is TGCGCCAGCAGCCCGTCTATGGGGGGGGGCATTCAGTACTTC.

The CDR3: CASSPAGQPQHF. In DNA, the CDR3 is TGTGCCAGCAGTCCCGCGGGGCAGCCCCAGCATTTT. This chain joins TRBV28 and TRBJ1-5, with D unresolved. Trimming stripped 5 bases from V and 7 bases from J, with 9 bases between. The CDR3 spans 12 residues. The germline V gene has CDR1 MDHEN and CDR2 SYDVKM.

V is TRBV7-2 and J is TRBJ1-2; TRBD1 agrees at 8 bases. The germline CDR1 and CDR2 sequences are SGHTA and FQGNSA. The CDR3 has 15 amino acids. The junction had 10 bases not matched to a gene; V was cut back by 2 bases and J by 8 bases. CDR3 sequence reads: CASSLTGGASNGYTF. As DNA, the CDR3 is TGTGCCAGCAGCTTAACAGGGGGAGCCTCGAACGGCTACACCTTC.

The chain combines TRBV28 with TRBJ2-7; 7 bases are shared with TRBD1. Germline CDR1 and CDR2: MDHEN and SYDVKM. The CDR3 contains 14 residues. Losses at the gene ends were 6 bases for V and 5 bases for J; bases not matched to a gene: 10. CDR3 region: CASRTGYDVDEQYF. The CDR3 coding sequence is TGTGCCAGCAGGACAGGGTATGACGTCGACGAGCAGTACTTC. Filled out from reference TRBV28 and TRBJ2-7, the complete variable domain reads DVKVTQSSRYLVKRTGEKVFLECVQDMDHENMFWYRQDPGLGLRLIYFSYDVKMKEKGDIPEGYSVSREKKERFSLILESASTNQTSMYLCASRTGYDVDEQYFGPGTRLTVT.

This chain links TRBV10-3 with TRBJ2-7; D possibly corresponds to TRBD1 (6 bases). Trimming removed 6 bases at V and 0 bases at J, with 9 bases between. Germline CDR1 ENHRY, CDR2 SYGVKD. This CDR3 has 13 residues. CDR3: CAIRVGGSYEQYF. The CDR3 DNA follows: TGTGCCATCAGAGTAGGGGGCTCCTACGAGCAGTACTTC.

The chain couples TRBV6-5 to TRBJ2-7, with unresolved D. Germline-derived CDR1 and CDR2 are MNHEY and SVGAGI. The CDR3 spans 15 residues. The V end lost 8 bases, the J end lost 4 bases, and 21 bases lay between the germline ends. The DNA for the CDR3 is TGTGCCAGCTCCTCCCCCTCTAGAGCCTCTTACGAGCAGTACTTC. This sequence encodes CASSSPSRASYEQYF.

The chain uses TRBV19 and TRBJ2-3; the D gene is possibly TRBD2 (6 bases). Germline-derived CDR1 and CDR2 are LNHDA and SQIVND (reference sequence). The germline V and J ends were trimmed by 4 bases and 1 base, with 18 bases remaining between them. This CDR3 contains 17 residues. This chain's CDR3 is CASSRSLGGLGTDTQYF. The CDR3, as DNA: TGTGCCAGTAGTAGGTCCCTTGGGGGGTTAGGCACAGATACGCAGTATTTT.

This clone showed up just a few times. The V and J genes are TRBV7-9 and TRBJ2-1; TRBD1 might be the D (6 bases). CDR1 is SEHNR, CDR2 FQNEAQ, per germline (reference sequence). Trimming shortened V by 5 bases and J by 7 bases, and 15 bases separated the two germline ends. This CDR3 has 14 residues. The DNA of the CDR3 is TGTGCCAGCAGCAAACAGGGCTACCCTAATGAGCAGTTCTTC. Protein product: CASSKQGYPNEQFF.

The rearrangement links TRBV3-1 (or the pseudogene TRBV3-2) to TRBJ1-2; D possibly corresponds to TRBD1 (6 bases). CDR1 and CDR2 from the germline V gene are LGHDT and YNNKEL (reference sequence). The V end lost 0 bases, the J end lost 7 bases, and 15 bases lay between the germline ends. The CDR3 consists of 15 residues. CDR3 in DNA: TGTGCCAGCAGCCAAGATGCAGGGGACCCCGGTGGCTACACCTTC. It is translated as CASSQDAGDPGGYTF.

The chain has TRBV14 and TRBJ2-3; 7 bases line up with TRBD2. V dropped 0 bases and J dropped 2; count of bases not matched to a gene: 14. The CDR3 has 19 residues. The germline gives CDR1 SGHDN, CDR2 FVKESK. The CDR3 sequence: CASSQDLISSGYYTDTQYF. CDR3 nucleotide sequence: TGTGCCAGCAGCCAAGACCTAATTTCTAGCGGATATTACACAGATACGCAGTATTTT.

The rearrangement joins TRBV28 to TRBJ1-4; D is uncertain. Germline V lookup: CDR1 MDHEN, CDR2 SYDVKM. The CDR3 totals 15 residues. Trimming pared 5 bases from V and 4 bases from J, leaving 14 bases between. The CDR3 DNA follows: TGTGCCAGCAGTGCCATGACGGAGTTTAATGAAAAACTGTTTTTT. The encoded protein is CASSAMTEFNEKLFF.

The genes are TRBV11-3 and TRBJ1-1; 7 bases map to TRBD1. Germline CDR1 is SGHNT and CDR2 is YENEEA. The V and J ends lost 3 bases and 5 bases, in that order; junction bases with no gene match: 9. This CDR3 spans 15 amino acids. CDR3 sequence (DNA): TGTGCCAGCAGCTTCATGGACAGGCCAGGAACTGAAGCTTTCTTT. Amino acids: CASSFMDRPGTEAFF.

The chain employs TRBV6-4 and TRBJ2-2, with TRBD2 matching 10 bases. V shed 3 bases, J shed 5 bases, and the junction held 0 bases outside the gene matches. Per the germline V gene, CDR1 is MRHNA and CDR2 is SNTAGT. This CDR3 is built from 14 residues. CDR3 region: CASSEAGGTGELFF. As DNA, the CDR3 is TGTGCCAGCAGTGAAGCGGGGGGGACCGGGGAGCTGTTTTTT.

CDR3 region: CASSSGQGGYTF. CDR3 bases: TGTGCCAGCAGTTCCGGACAGGGGGGCTACACCTTC. This chain connects TRBV6-5 to TRBJ1-2; the match to TRBD1 covers 9 bases. Trimming removed 4 bases from V and 8 bases from J; junction bases left unmatched: 2. Germline V gives CDR1 MNHEY, CDR2 SVGAGI. This CDR3 spans 12 amino acids.

The chain recombines TRBV29-1 with TRBJ2-3; TRBD1 agrees at 7 bases. The CDR3 loop spans 16 amino acids. J lost 0 bases, V lost 5 bases, and 11 bases had no gene match. The germline gives CDR1 SQVTM, CDR2 ANQGSEA. CDR3 residues: CSVLTRQGMSTDTQYF. The CDR3 region has the DNA TGCAGCGTTCTCACCCGACAGGGCATGAGCACAGATACGCAGTATTTT.

The chain carries TRBV10-3 and TRBJ1-1; D is uncertain. Per the germline V gene, CDR1 is ENHRY and CDR2 is SYGVKD. Trimming removed 8 bases from V and 4 bases from J, with 26 bases in between. The CDR3 extends over 17 amino acids. The chain's CDR3 is CAIRRSFWAAEGTEAFF. CDR3 coding DNA: TGTGCCATCCGGCGATCCTTTTGGGCGGCCGAGGGCACTGAAGCTTTCTTT.

The chain has TRBV30 and TRBJ2-3; tentative D call: TRBD1 (6 bases). V dropped 4 bases and J dropped 0 bases, with 14 bases sitting between them. There are 15 residues in the CDR3. CDR1 GTSNPN and CDR2 SVGIG come from the germline V gene (reference sequence). The CDR3: CAWTQGLASTDTQYF. DNA for the CDR3: TGTGCCTGGACCCAGGGGTTAGCTAGCACAGATACGCAGTATTTT.

V is TRBV15 and J is TRBJ2-5, with TRBD1 as a possible D gene (6 bases). CDR3 length equals 13 residues. The V end lost 5 bases, the J end lost 4 bases, and 11 bases lay between the germline ends. From germline, CDR1 is LNHNV and CDR2 YYDKDF (reference sequence). The CDR3 DNA sequence: TGTGCCACCAGCCGGGGACATCCAGAGACCCAGTACTTC. Translating it yields CATSRGHPETQYF.

The chain recombines TRBV6-5 with TRBJ1-2; 9 nucleotides match TRBD1. The CDR3 contains 15 residues. Germline V gene lookup returns CDR1 MNHEY and CDR2 SVGAGI. The J segment lost 2 bases and the V segment lost 5 bases, leaving 6 bases of the junction unmatched. This chain's CDR3 is CASSLGQGPNYGYTF. The CDR3 bases are TGTGCCAGCAGTCTCGGACAGGGGCCCAACTATGGCTACACCTTC.

The chain uses TRBV9 and TRBJ1-1; D not certain. Germline V gene data show CDR1 as SGDLS and CDR2 as YYNGEE. Trimming took off 2 bases at V and 0 bases at J, with 11 bases between the two ends. CDR3 length equals 15 residues. CDR3: CASSVGGVMNTEAFF. The CDR3, as DNA: TGTGCCAGCAGCGTTGGTGGAGTGATGAACACTGAAGCTTTCTTT.

The rearrangement links TRBV10-3 to TRBJ2-3; D possibly corresponds to TRBD2 (5 bases). This CDR3 contains 16 residues. Germline V gene data show CDR1 as ENHRY and CDR2 as SYGVKD. Trimming removed 7 bases from V and 0 bases from J, with 17 bases in between. The CDR3 loop is CAINPGSSLSTDTQYF. CDR3 sequence (DNA): TGTGCCATCAACCCGGGGAGCTCCCTTAGCACAGATACGCAGTATTTT.

This clone was seen just once. The chain carries TRBV29-1 and TRBJ2-7; D unresolved. The length of the CDR3 is 12 residues. The V end was cut by 1 base, the J end by 3 bases, with 7 bases between. In germline, CDR1 is SQVTM, CDR2 ANQGSEA. CDR3 amino acids: CSVEVYGYEQYF. The CDR3 DNA is TGCAGCGTTGAAGTATACGGCTACGAGCAGTACTTC.

The chain is built from TRBV5-1 and TRBJ2-7; a weak D match, TRBD1 (6 bases). Germline CDR1 and CDR2: SGHRS and YFSETQ. CDR3 size: 13 residues. Deletions cut 2 bases from V and 3 bases from J, with 9 bases between. In DNA form, the CDR3 reads TGCGCCAGCAGCTTCAGGGGAAACTACGAGCAGTACTTC. Protein product: CASSFRGNYEQYF.

The V call is TRBV19, the J call TRBJ1-1; tentative D call: TRBD1 (5 bases). The V end lost 3 bases, the J end lost 1 base, and 6 bases lay between the germline ends. CDR1 and CDR2 (germline): LNHDA, SQIVND (reference sequence). The CDR3 is 13 residues long. The CDR3 nucleotides read TGTGCCAGTAGTATGGGGGGGAACACTGAAGCTTTCTTT. Translated: CASSMGGNTEAFF.

This clone was recorded once. This rearrangement joins TRBV12-3 or TRBV12-4 to TRBJ2-1; maybe TRBD2 (6 bases). The CDR3 runs 13 residues. V was trimmed by 6 bases and J by 4 bases, leaving 10 bases between them. CDR3 nucleotide sequence: TGTGCCAGCAGGCTCGCGGGATACAATGAGCAGTTCTTC. This translates into CASRLAGYNEQFF.